The 15 T cell receptor beta chains reported below all come from one sample, sequenced in a study of shared clonotypes between healthy human individuals. Data came from immunoSEQ multiplex PCR; TCRdb stores just in-frame clones and leaves some out. The sample has roughly 2.4 million clones; under 97% are singletons. Sequenced material: naive CD4+ T cells sorted from blood. This sample's subset: CD45RA+ positively selected. The source of these receptors is a man younger than 35 in good health.

There are a few counts of this clone. This CDR3 is also generated by other DNA sequences in the sample. The V call is TRBV2, the J call TRBJ2-2; possible D gene TRBD1, 5 bases. This CDR3 spans 14 amino acids. The V end lost 7 bases, the J end lost 1 base, and 10 bases lay between the germline ends. CDR1 SNHLY and CDR2 FYNNEI come from the germline V gene. The CDR3 here is CASKGQGNTGELFF. Here the CDR3 DNA reads TGTGCCAGCAAGGGGCAGGGGAACACCGGGGAGCTGTTTTTT.

This rearrangement joins TRBV30 to TRBJ1-5; TRBD1 is a possible D gene (6 bases). Germline V gene data show CDR1 as GTSNPN and CDR2 as SVGIG (reference sequence). Trimming removed 1 base from V and 2 bases from J, with 15 bases in between. The CDR3 has 16 residues. CDR3 residues: CAWSGGGAPGNQPQHF. For the CDR3, the DNA is TGTGCCTGGAGTGGTGGGGGGGCGCCGGGCAATCAGCCCCAGCATTTT.

The V and J genes are TRBV5-1 and TRBJ2-3; a possible D gene is TRBD2 (5 bases). Germline CDR1 is SGHRS and CDR2 is YFSETQ. The CDR3 length is 15 residues. Trimming took off 4 bases at V and 2 bases at J, with 14 bases between the two ends. The CDR3, as DNA: TGCGCCAGCAGCCTCAACCTAGCTATCACAGATACGCAGTATTTT. It encodes CASSLNLAITDTQYF.

The chain links TRBV12-5 to TRBJ1-6; no definite D call. V lost 6 bases to trimming and J lost 7 bases, with 16 bases between them. Germline V CDR1 and CDR2: LGHNT, FRNRAP. The CDR3 sequence is 15 residues long. This CDR3 reads CASGQKGIWNSPLHF. CDR3 in DNA: TGTGCTAGTGGCCAAAAAGGTATCTGGAATTCACCCCTCCACTTT.

This chain connects TRBV6-1 to TRBJ2-7; tentative D call: TRBD1 (5 bases). This CDR3 contains 14 residues. Trimming took off 3 bases at V and 0 bases at J, with 9 bases between the two ends. The V gene's germline CDR1 is MNHNS and CDR2 SASEGT. The CDR3 loop reads CASSENRYSYEQYF. As DNA, the CDR3 is TGTGCCAGCAGTGAGAACAGGTACTCCTACGAGCAGTACTTC.

The chain's CDR3 is CASQPGPGVYEQYF. The CDR3 nucleotides read TGTGCCAGCCAGCCGGGGCCCGGCGTATACGAGCAGTACTTC. The rearrangement joins TRBV18 to TRBJ2-7; D tentatively fits TRBD1 or TRBD2 (5 bases each). The V gene lost 8 bases and the J gene lost 4 bases, with 18 bases spanning the gap. The V gene's germline CDR1 is KGHSH and CDR2 LQKENI. This CDR3 is built from 14 residues. Filled out from reference TRBV18 and TRBJ2-7, the complete variable domain reads NAGVMQNPRHLVRRRGQEARLRCSPMKGHSHVYWYRQLPEEGLKFMVYLQKENIIDESGMPKERFSAEFPKEGPSILRIQQVVRGDSAAYFCASQPGPGVYEQYFGPGTRLTVT.

The rearrangement links TRBV5-1 to TRBJ1-6; D is uncertain. The CDR3 loop spans 17 amino acids. V lost 0 bases and J 0 bases, leaving 10 bases between the germline ends. Germline-derived CDR1 and CDR2 are SGHRS and YFSETQ. The CDR3 loop reads CASSLDSPSSYNSPLHF. The DNA of the CDR3 is TGCGCCAGCAGCTTGGATTCCCCAAGCTCCTATAATTCACCCCTCCACTTT.

As concerns this clone: Other DNA variants within this sample encode the same CDR3. The rearrangement links TRBV19 to TRBJ1-3; D ambiguous. The germline V gene encodes CDR1 LNHDA and CDR2 SQIVND (reference sequence). V lost 3 bases and J 0 bases, leaving 9 bases between the germline ends. This CDR3 region has 15 residues. The CDR3: CASSIAGSSGNTIYF. The CDR3 DNA reads TGTGCCAGTAGTATTGCAGGTTCCTCTGGAAACACCATATATTTT.

The chain combines TRBV2 with TRBJ1-6; D is unresolved. Per germline, CDR1 SNHLY and CDR2 FYNNEI. Trimming took off 6 bases at V and 7 bases at J, with 7 bases between the two ends. CDR3 length: 12 residues. Written as DNA, the CDR3 is TGTGCCAGCAGCCCACGCAATTCACCCCTCCACTTT. Translated, it gives CASSPRNSPLHF.

This clone has only one observation. The CDR3 DNA sequence: TGTGCCAGCAGTTACGGGAACAGGGGGGTAGGTGAAGCTTTCTTT. Translated: CASSYGNRGVGEAFF. The chain uses TRBV6-6 and TRBJ1-1, with 8 bases lining up with TRBD1. This CDR3 has 15 residues. Germline V gene data show CDR1 as MNHNY and CDR2 as SVGAGI (reference sequence). Trimming took 2 bases from V and 7 from J; bases not matched to a gene: 9.

Worth noting for this clone: Other DNA sequences in this sample translate to the same CDR3. The chain joins TRBV5-1 to TRBJ2-2; 8 bases map to TRBD2. Germline assignment: CDR1 SGHRS and CDR2 YFSETQ. Trimming cost V 7 bases and J 0 bases; bases outside gene matches: 2. The CDR3 spans 14 residues. CDR3 protein: CASSAGANTGELFF. The CDR3 DNA is TGCGCCAGCTCAGCGGGAGCGAACACCGGGGAGCTGTTTTTT.

The chain recombines TRBV7-6 with TRBJ1-6; D not resolved. The CDR3 covers 15 residues. Trimming shortened V by 0 bases and J by 7 bases, and 10 bases separated the two germline ends. Germline V gene data show CDR1 as SGHVS and CDR2 as FNYEAQ. The DNA of the CDR3 is TGTGCCAGCAGCTTAGCCGCGACCCAAAATTCACCCCTCCACTTT. Residues: CASSLAATQNSPLHF.

J is TRBJ1-1 and V is TRBV19, with D possibly matching TRBD1 (6 bases). Germline V gene lookup returns CDR1 LNHDA and CDR2 SQIVND (reference sequence). V was clipped by 8 bases and J by 4 bases, with 20 bases between them. This CDR3 region has 15 residues. The CDR3 reads CASEQGQPFRTEAFF. The CDR3 DNA follows: TGTGCCAGTGAACAGGGTCAGCCCTTCCGCACTGAAGCTTTCTTT.

V gene TRBV30 combines with J gene TRBJ2-7; D not certain. Per germline, CDR1 GTSNPN and CDR2 SVGIG (reference sequence). Trimming took off 4 bases at V and 4 bases at J, with 11 bases between the two ends. The CDR3 spans 12 residues. DNA for the CDR3: TGTGCCTGGAAACCAAAATCGTACGAGCAGTACTTC. This sequence encodes CAWKPKSYEQYF.

Comment on this clone: The same CDR3 also results from other DNA sequences found in this sample. This sequence joins TRBV6-5 and TRBJ1-4, with no clear D. CDR3 length: 14 amino acids. Germline loops: CDR1 MNHEY, CDR2 SVGAGI. The germline V and J ends were trimmed by 4 bases and 0 bases, with 6 bases remaining between them. CDR3 region: CASSSSATNEKLFF. CDR3 coding DNA: TGTGCCAGCAGTTCTAGCGCAACTAATGAAAAACTGTTTTTT.